These 21 T cell receptor beta chains share one sample of origin, sequenced in a study of CD8 T cells in Susac syndrome (dated by TCRdb to the late 2010s). Library preparation used the immunoSEQ multiplex PCR assay. RNA was extracted with the RNeasy kit and roughly 0.45 to 1 ug was reverse transcribed using random hexamers. TCRdb applied fastp at Q25 and MiXCR to the public reads, then kept only in-frame beta chains. Each entry is one CDR3 protein sequence, shown with its most common DNA and genes. For this sample the table gives 200,000 or so distinct CDR3 sequences, of which roughly 95% were detected only once. Around 0.1% of the sample belongs to the ten largest clones. The sequencing input was CD4+ T cells from PBMCs. The receptors were sampled from a human donor with Susac syndrome.

V and J are TRBV5-1 and TRBJ2-1, with a weak D call TRBD1 (6 bases). Trimming removed 4 bases at V and 7 bases at J, with 9 bases between. Germline values: CDR1 SGHRS, CDR2 YFSETQ. The CDR3 totals 12 residues. CDR3 in DNA: TGCGCCAGCAGCCTGGGGACAAATGAGCAGTTCTTC. Protein product: CASSLGTNEQFF.

V usage is TRBV28 and J usage is TRBJ1-1; TRBD1 might be the D (6 bases). Germline V lookup: CDR1 MDHEN, CDR2 SYDVKM. The V end was cut by 7 bases, the J end by 11 bases, with 20 bases between. The CDR3 consists of 13 residues. CDR3 sequence (DNA): TGTGCCAGCACCCCTCAGCGCGGGGGCGAGGCTTTCTTT. As protein: CASTPQRGGEAFF.

This rearrangement joins TRBV29-1 to TRBJ1-1; tentative D call: TRBD1 (6 bases). The CDR3 length is 13 residues. Germline V gene sequence: CDR1 SQVTM, CDR2 ANQGSEA. V shed 1 base and J shed 4 bases, with 10 bases lying between them. In DNA, the CDR3 is TGCAGCGTTGAAGGGCAGGGGATCACTGAAGCTTTCTTT. This sequence encodes CSVEGQGITEAFF.

J is TRBJ1-5 and V is TRBV7-2; D gene unclear. Germline V gives CDR1 SGHTA, CDR2 FQGNSA. V lost 5 bases and J 2 bases, leaving 13 bases between the germline ends. This CDR3 has 15 residues. The CDR3 loop is CASSRTGSGNQPQHF. CDR3 DNA: TGTGCCAGCAGCCGGACGGGGTCGGGCAATCAGCCCCAGCATTTT.

The chain is built from TRBV12-3 or TRBV12-4 and TRBJ1-2, with 11 positions matching TRBD1. The CDR3 loop spans 14 amino acids. V shed 5 bases, J shed 7 bases, and the junction held 6 bases outside the gene matches. The CDR3, as DNA: TGTGCCAGCAGTCCGCGGACAGGGGGCGCTGGCTACACCTTC. This translates into CASSPRTGGAGYTF.

The rearrangement uses TRBV28 and TRBJ2-5, with D possibly being TRBD1 or TRBD2 (6 bases each). The CDR3 spans 15 residues. Germline assignment: CDR1 MDHEN and CDR2 SYDVKM. V lost 6 bases to trimming and J lost 2 bases, with 16 bases between them. This CDR3 is CASSPPTGLQETQYF. In DNA form, the CDR3 reads TGTGCCAGCAGCCCCCCGACAGGACTACAAGAGACCCAGTACTTC.

This sequence joins TRBV2 and TRBJ2-5; D remains ambiguous. There are 13 residues in the CDR3. Germline-derived CDR1 and CDR2 are SNHLY and FYNNEI. The V end was cut by 8 bases, the J end by 0 bases, with 10 bases between. As DNA, the CDR3 is TGTGCCAGCGTACGCGAGTACCAAGAGACCCAGTACTTC. Protein sequence: CASVREYQETQYF.

This clonotype turned up a few times. V and J are TRBV27 and TRBJ1-1; tentatively, D is TRBD1 (6 bases). The length of the CDR3 is 15 residues. The germline V gene has CDR1 MNHEY and CDR2 SMNVEV (reference sequence). Trimming took 2 bases from V and 1 from J, leaving 11 bases between them. CDR3: CASSLAGGPNTEAFF. Here the CDR3 DNA reads TGTGCCAGCAGTTTAGCGGGGGGCCCGAACACTGAAGCTTTCTTT.

The chain is built from TRBV2 and TRBJ1-5; 8 bases line up with TRBD1. This CDR3 is 15 amino acids long. Germline CDR1 SNHLY, CDR2 FYNNEI. V trimming: 5 bases; J trimming: 7 bases; junction bases outside the gene matches: 10. The CDR3 protein is CASSSFGGQEQPQHF. The CDR3, as DNA: TGTGCCAGCAGTAGTTTCGGGGGACAGGAACAGCCCCAGCATTTT.

The chain couples TRBV4-2 to TRBJ2-3; D not certain. Germline V gives CDR1 LGHNA, CDR2 YNFKEQ. Trimming took off 0 bases at V and 1 base at J, with 8 bases between the two ends. The CDR3 spans 15 residues. This chain's CDR3 is CASSQEVLGTDTQYF. CDR3 in DNA: TGTGCCAGCAGCCAAGAAGTACTTGGCACAGATACGCAGTATTTT.

This chain joins TRBV29-1 and TRBJ2-5, with D possibly called TRBD1 or TRBD2 (5 bases each). The CDR3 loop spans 13 amino acids. Germline CDR1 and CDR2: SQVTM and ANQGSEA. V was shortened by 6 bases and J by 3 bases, with 14 bases between the two germline ends. In DNA form, the CDR3 reads TGCAGCGTCTCCGGGATAGGGGAAGAGACCCAGTACTTC. Amino acid sequence: CSVSGIGEETQYF.

This clonotype was seen a handful of times. This chain connects TRBV18 to TRBJ2-7; 7 bases align to TRBD2. Germline CDR1 and CDR2: KGHSH and LQKENI. V was clipped by 3 bases and J by 2 bases; unmatched bases: 7. This CDR3 comprises 15 residues. The CDR3 DNA sequence: TGTGCCAGCTCACCCGGGGGGACGGGCACCTACGAGCAGTACTTC. It encodes CASSPGGTGTYEQYF.

This clonotype was observed a single time. The gene calls are TRBV29-1 and TRBJ1-1; TRBD1 agrees at 7 bases. After removal of 6 bases from V and 0 bases from J, the junction contained 7 bases not matched to a gene. CDR3 length: 14 residues. Per germline, CDR1 SQVTM and CDR2 ANQGSEA. In DNA form, the CDR3 reads TGCAGCGTGACAGGGCGAAGCATGAACACTGAAGCTTTCTTT. This gives the protein CSVTGRSMNTEAFF.

The gene calls are TRBV18 and TRBJ2-5; D possibly corresponds to TRBD1 (6 bases). V was clipped by 0 bases and J by 1 base, with 9 bases between them. The CDR3 runs to 15 residues. CDR1 KGHSH and CDR2 LQKENI come from the germline V gene. CDR3 bases: TGTGCCAGCTCACCACCGAAGGACAGCCAAGAGACCCAGTACTTC. It codes for CASSPPKDSQETQYF.

The chain joins TRBV24-1 to TRBJ2-7; 7 bases agree with TRBD1. The germline V gene encodes CDR1 KGHDR and CDR2 SFDVKD. This CDR3 has 19 amino acids. J lost 2 bases, V lost 9 bases, and 24 bases had no gene match. CDR3 sequence (DNA): TGTGCCACCCCCCTCCGAAACGACAGGGACATCCCCTTAACCTACGAGCAGTACTTC. This codes for CATPLRNDRDIPLTYEQYF.

V is TRBV18 and J is TRBJ2-7; D unclear. The germline V gene encodes CDR1 KGHSH and CDR2 LQKENI. The CDR3 is made up of 13 amino acids. V was pared by 5 bases and J by 1 base, with 9 bases between. This CDR3 is CASSSAVSYEQYF. CDR3 DNA: TGTGCCAGCTCAAGTGCCGTGTCCTACGAGCAGTACTTC.

This chain links TRBV12-3 or TRBV12-4 with TRBJ1-1; D unclear. CDR3 length: 13 residues. V lost 2 bases to trimming and J lost 1 base, with 5 bases between them. The CDR3 sequence is CASSLMENTEAFF. CDR3 in DNA: TGTGCCAGCAGTTTAATGGAGAACACTGAAGCTTTCTTT.

The CDR3 nucleotides read TGTGCCAGCAAGAGGCAGACAGACTCCTACGAGCAGTACTTC. This translates into CASKRQTDSYEQYF. The gene calls are TRBV11-2 and TRBJ2-7; a possible D gene is TRBD1 (5 bases). V was cut by 7 bases and J by 0 bases, with 13 bases left in between. Germline CDR1 is SGHAT and CDR2 is FQNNGV. This CDR3 is built from 14 residues. The full variable domain, rest sourced from reference TRBV11-2 and TRBJ2-7, is EAGVAQSPRYKIIEKRQSVAFWCNPISGHATLYWYQQILGQGPKLLIQFQNNGVVDDSQLPKDRFSAERLKGVDSTLKIQPAKLEDSAVYLCASKRQTDSYEQYFGPGTRLTVT.

The V call is TRBV20-1, the J call TRBJ2-3, with 9 nucleotides matching TRBD2. V lost 4 bases, J lost 3 bases, and 8 bases stayed unmatched. CDR1 and CDR2 from the germline V gene are DFQATT and SNEGSKA (reference sequence). The CDR3 consists of 15 residues. In DNA form, the CDR3 reads TGCAGTGCTATTCAGCTAGCGGGGAGGACAGATACGCAGTATTTT. This codes for CSAIQLAGRTDTQYF.

The chain is built from TRBV28 and TRBJ2-3; 8 bases match TRBD2. This CDR3 spans 17 amino acids. V lost 5 bases to trimming and J lost 2 bases; unmatched junction nucleotides: 12. The germline V gene has CDR1 MDHEN and CDR2 SYDVKM. The CDR3 here is CASSLFGLRGATDTQYF. The CDR3, as DNA: TGTGCCAGCAGTCTCTTCGGGTTGCGGGGGGCCACAGATACGCAGTATTTT. Full variable domain (outside the CDR3, taken from reference TRBV28 and TRBJ2-3): DVKVTQSSRYLVKRTGEKVFLECVQDMDHENMFWYRQDPGLGLRLIYFSYDVKMKEKGDIPEGYSVSREKKERFSLILESASTNQTSMYLCASSLFGLRGATDTQYFGPGTRLTVL.

This rearrangement joins TRBV20-1 to TRBJ1-6; D might be TRBD1 (5 bases). V was trimmed by 3 bases and J by 6 bases, leaving 9 bases between them. The CDR3 sequence is 13 residues long. CDR1 DFQATT and CDR2 SNEGSKA come from the germline V gene (reference sequence). In DNA, the CDR3 is TGCAGTGCTAGCCGGGGCCTTAATTCACCCCTCCACTTT. Translation: CSASRGLNSPLHF.